A selection of T cell receptor beta chains follows, all from one sample in a study of cytomegalovirus exposure and HLA in healthy donors. Only in-frame clones appear in the TCRdb table, and some are missing; sequencing was by immunoSEQ multiplex PCR. The profile shows around 150,000 clones, approximately 80% of them singletons. Material for sequencing was PBMCs. These receptors originate from a woman aged 40 to 50 in good health and CMV-seronegative. CDR3s include the opening cysteine and the closing phenylalanine or tryptophan. Size is omitted from some rows. Given values are once, few, many or a class for expanded clones.

cdr3_aa	v_call	j_call	clone_size
CASRTGERKSEAFF	TRBV5-1	TRBJ1-1	-
CASSPRQAGEQYF	TRBV18	TRBJ2-7	-
CASSGGFYGYTF	TRBV6-6	TRBJ1-2	-
CASSVPQRGGQETQYF	TRBV2	TRBJ2-5	-
CAWIPGPGDYGYTF	TRBV30	TRBJ1-2	-
CASRIDSAGPYGYTF	TRBV28	TRBJ1-2	-
CASSELVAGGPADTQYF	TRBV10-1	TRBJ2-3	-
CASSQDLTHSSEAFF	TRBV4-3	TRBJ1-1	-
CASSLSPSSYNSPLHF	TRBV27	TRBJ1-6	-
CASSLEGYREYTQYF	TRBV7-2	TRBJ2-3	-
CASSVDFPGTGAVEQYF	TRBV9	TRBJ2-7	-
CASSLALFGTGRRETQYF	TRBV7-8	TRBJ2-5	-
CASSVGFGASGQGGIYEQYF	TRBV9	TRBJ2-7	-
CASSPGQGGNSPLHF	TRBV6-6	TRBJ1-6	-
CASMGSGSYNEQFF	TRBV25-1	TRBJ2-1	-
CASSLQGSRASPLHF	TRBV7-9	TRBJ1-6	-
CASSPPTGANYGYTF	TRBV18	TRBJ1-2	-
CASSGQGVEAFF	TRBV7-9	TRBJ1-1	few
CASSAGTRGYEQYF	TRBV19	TRBJ2-7	-
CASSLTKSSGNTIYF	TRBV7-6	TRBJ1-3	-
CASSEVRGQGGFNQPQHF	TRBV2	TRBJ1-5	-
CASSPDGTDAGELFF	TRBV5-4	TRBJ2-2	-
CSVEEEGTHYEQYF	TRBV29-1	-	-
CSVEDPSLYNEQFF	TRBV29-1	TRBJ2-1	-
CASSLTGTGNGNTEAFF	TRBV7-3	TRBJ1-1	-
CAWKLGGGASDTQYF	TRBV30	TRBJ2-3	-
CASSEAGHLFSNQPQHF	TRBV6-1	TRBJ1-5	-
CAIAGGNYEQYF	TRBV10-3	TRBJ2-7	-
CASSPRTGETYEQYF	TRBV7-3	TRBJ2-7	-
CASLNRNTGELFF	TRBV28	TRBJ2-2	-
CASSLEYDSRRNTIYF	TRBV4-3	TRBJ1-3	few
CASSRQGVMAGELFF	TRBV6-5	TRBJ2-2	-
CASSLAAGAESYHEQYF	TRBV7-9	TRBJ2-7	-
CASSILAGGSYNEQFF	TRBV7-3	TRBJ2-1	-
CASSLDLGGGELFF	TRBV5-1	TRBJ2-2	-
CASSLPGANYGYTF	TRBV28	TRBJ1-2	-
CASSDRTGVYEQYF	TRBV25-1	TRBJ2-7	-